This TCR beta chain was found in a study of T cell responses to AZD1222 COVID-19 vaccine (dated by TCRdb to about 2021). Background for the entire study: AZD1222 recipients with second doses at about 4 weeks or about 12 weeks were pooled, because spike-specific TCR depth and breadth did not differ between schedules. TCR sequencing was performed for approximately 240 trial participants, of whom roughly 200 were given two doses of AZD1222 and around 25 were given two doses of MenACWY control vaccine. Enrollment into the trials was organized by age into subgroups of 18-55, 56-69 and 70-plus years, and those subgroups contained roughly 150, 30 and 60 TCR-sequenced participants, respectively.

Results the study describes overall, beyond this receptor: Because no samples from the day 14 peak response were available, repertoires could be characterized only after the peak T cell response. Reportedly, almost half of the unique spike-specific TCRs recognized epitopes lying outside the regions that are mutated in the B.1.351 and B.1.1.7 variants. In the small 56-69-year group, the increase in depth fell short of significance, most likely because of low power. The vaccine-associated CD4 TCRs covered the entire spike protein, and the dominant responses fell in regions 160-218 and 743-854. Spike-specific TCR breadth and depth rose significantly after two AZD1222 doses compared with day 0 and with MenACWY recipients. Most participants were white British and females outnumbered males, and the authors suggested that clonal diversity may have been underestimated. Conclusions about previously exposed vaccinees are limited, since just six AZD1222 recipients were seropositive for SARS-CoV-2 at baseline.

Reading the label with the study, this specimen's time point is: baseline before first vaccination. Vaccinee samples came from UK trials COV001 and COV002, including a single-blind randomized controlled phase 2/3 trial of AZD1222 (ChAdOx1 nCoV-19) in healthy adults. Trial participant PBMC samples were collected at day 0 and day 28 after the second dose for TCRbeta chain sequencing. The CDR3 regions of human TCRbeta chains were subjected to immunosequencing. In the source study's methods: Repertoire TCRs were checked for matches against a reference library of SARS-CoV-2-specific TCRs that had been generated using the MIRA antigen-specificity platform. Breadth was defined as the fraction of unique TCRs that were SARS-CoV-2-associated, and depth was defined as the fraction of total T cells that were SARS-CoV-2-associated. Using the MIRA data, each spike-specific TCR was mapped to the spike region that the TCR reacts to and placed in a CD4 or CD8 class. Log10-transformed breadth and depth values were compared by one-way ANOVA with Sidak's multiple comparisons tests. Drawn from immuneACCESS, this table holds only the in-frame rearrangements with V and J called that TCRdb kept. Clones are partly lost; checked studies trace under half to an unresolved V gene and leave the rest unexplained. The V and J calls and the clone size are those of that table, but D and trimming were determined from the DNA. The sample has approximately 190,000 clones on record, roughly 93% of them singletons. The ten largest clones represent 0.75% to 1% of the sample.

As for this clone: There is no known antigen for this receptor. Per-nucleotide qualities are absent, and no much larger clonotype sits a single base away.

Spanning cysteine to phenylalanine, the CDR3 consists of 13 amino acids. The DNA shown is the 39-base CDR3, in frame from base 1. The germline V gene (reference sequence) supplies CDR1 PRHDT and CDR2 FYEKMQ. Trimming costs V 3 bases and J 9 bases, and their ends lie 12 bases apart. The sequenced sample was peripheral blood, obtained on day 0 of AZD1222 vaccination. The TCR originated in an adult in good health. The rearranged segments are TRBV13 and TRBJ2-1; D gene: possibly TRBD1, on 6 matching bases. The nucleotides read TGTGCCAGCAGCTTTAACAGGGCAGGTGAGCAGTTCTTC. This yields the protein CASSFNRAGEQFF. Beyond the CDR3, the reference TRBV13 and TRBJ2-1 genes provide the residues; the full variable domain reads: AAGVIQSPRHLIKEKRETATLKCYPIPRHDTVYWYQQGPGQDPQFLISFYEKMQSDKGSIPDRFSAQQFSDYHSELNMSSLELGDSALYFCASSFNRAGEQFFGPGTRLTVL.